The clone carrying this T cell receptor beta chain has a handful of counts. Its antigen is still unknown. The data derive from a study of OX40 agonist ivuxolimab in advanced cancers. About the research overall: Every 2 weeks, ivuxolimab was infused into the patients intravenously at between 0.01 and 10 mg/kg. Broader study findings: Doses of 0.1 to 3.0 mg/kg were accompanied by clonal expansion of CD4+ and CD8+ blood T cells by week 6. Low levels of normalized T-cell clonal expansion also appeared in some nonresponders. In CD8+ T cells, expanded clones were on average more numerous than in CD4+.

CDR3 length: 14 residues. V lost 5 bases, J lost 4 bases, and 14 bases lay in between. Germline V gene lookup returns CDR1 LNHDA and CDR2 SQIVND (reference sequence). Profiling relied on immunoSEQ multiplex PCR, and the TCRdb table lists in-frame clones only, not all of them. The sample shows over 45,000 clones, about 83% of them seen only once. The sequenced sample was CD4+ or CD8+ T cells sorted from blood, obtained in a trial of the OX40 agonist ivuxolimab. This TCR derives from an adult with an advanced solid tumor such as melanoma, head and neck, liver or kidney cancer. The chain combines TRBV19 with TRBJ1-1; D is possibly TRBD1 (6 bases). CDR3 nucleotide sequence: TGTGCCAGTAGTTGGGCAGGGGCAGGCACTGAAGCTTTCTTT. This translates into CASSWAGAGTEAFF.